This T cell receptor beta chain was captured by sequencing in a study of siplizumab effects on memory and regulatory T cells. This table comes from immunoSEQ multiplex PCR, and its TCRdb copy is limited to in-frame clones, with some not included. The table includes 90,000 to 130,000 clones, roughly 89% detected once. Looked up from germline, CDR1 is MNHNS and CDR2 is SASEGT. There are 15 residues in the CDR3. With 5 bases clipped from V and 2 bases from J, the junction kept 8 bases outside the gene matches. Notes on this clone: What it binds is unknown.

Study-wide results and limits: The majority of clones, roughly 80-95% of proliferating CD4+ or CD8+ clones, lacked an assignable naive or memory phenotype. Alloreactive sequences traceable to unstimulated CD4+ memory cells were significantly reduced by siplizumab.

The V call is TRBV6-1, the J call TRBJ2-5, with TRBD2 matching 7 bases. The sequence came from a human donor in good health. The specimen sequenced was CD4+ T cells sorted from blood. This chain's CDR3 is CASSRDYPPQETQYF. In nucleotides, the CDR3 is TGTGCCAGCAGTAGGGACTACCCCCCACAAGAGACCCAGTACTTC.